Listed below are T cell receptor beta chains from one sample, sequenced in a study of blood T cell repertoires in COVID-19. The repertoire was sequenced with immunoSEQ multiplex PCR; TCRdb's copy has only in-frame clones and lacks some. The table records under 350,000 clones, around 89% of them present only once. The sequenced material came from peripheral blood. The receptor set was obtained from a man aged 40-49 years with acute or convalescent COVID-19. CDR3s include the opening cysteine and the closing phenylalanine or tryptophan. Fields, in order: V gene, J gene, D gene, clone size, CDR3 protein, CDR3 DNA. The D gene is left open where the match is weak. Clone size appears in some rows only: once, few, many, or a class for an expanded clone.

>TRBV9|TRBJ2-1|TRBD2|-
CASTTHPSGGPRNEQFF
TGTGCCAGCACCACCCATCCTAGCGGGGGGCCGCGCAATGAGCAGTTCTTC
>TRBV9|TRBJ1-2|-|-
CASSPSGNYGYTF
TGTGCCAGCAGCCCTAGCGGCAACTATGGCTACACCTTC
>TRBV13|TRBJ2-1|-|-
CASSSRGKGRRDEQFF
TGTGCCAGCAGCTCGCGGGGCAAGGGTAGGCGGGATGAGCAGTTCTTC
>TRBV30|TRBJ1-2|TRBD1|-
CAWSGLDREEYGYTF
TGTGCCTGGAGTGGACTTGACAGGGAGGAATATGGCTACACCTTC
>TRBV5-6|TRBJ1-2|-|-
CASSPTGTYYGYTF
TGTGCCAGCAGCCCAACCGGGACTTACTATGGCTACACCTTC
>TRBV20-1|TRBJ2-2|-|once
CSASAPRHGTGELFF
TGCAGTGCTAGTGCCCCCAGGCATGGCACCGGGGAGCTGTTTTTT
>TRBV5-4|TRBJ1-6|TRBD1|-
CASSLEGLTGRSPLHF
TGTGCCAGCAGCCTGGAGGGCCTGACAGGGAGATCACCCCTCCACTTT
>TRBV19|TRBJ2-7|-|-
CASSHREGEQYF
TGTGCCAGTAGTCACAGGGAGGGCGAGCAGTACTTC
>TRBV29-1|TRBJ2-2|TRBD1|-
CSVSGTGGAYTGELFF
TGCAGCGTATCCGGGACAGGGGGCGCGTACACCGGGGAGCTGTTTTTT
>TRBV19|TRBJ2-3|-|-
CASSLGGPPYF
TGTGCCAGTAGCCTGGGGGGGCCACCGTATTTT
>TRBV5-5|TRBJ2-2|-|-
CASSTHGVANTGELFF
TGTGCCAGCAGCACGCACGGGGTAGCGAACACCGGGGAGCTGTTTTTT
>TRBV11-3|TRBJ1-2|TRBD1|-
CASSSGGHGYTF
TGTGCCAGCAGCTCAGGGGGCCACGGCTACACCTTC
>TRBV5-4|TRBJ2-2|TRBD1|-
CASSTRDRADTGELFF
TGTGCCAGCAGCACCCGGGACAGGGCGGACACCGGGGAGCTGTTTTTT
>TRBV10-3|TRBJ2-3|-|-
CAISQDYSRTDTQYF
TGTGCCATCAGTCAGGACTACTCCCGCACAGATACGCAGTATTTT
>TRBV5-6|TRBJ2-1|-|-
CASIAGRRFSYNEQFF
TGTGCCAGCATCGCCGGCCGGAGGTTCTCCTACAATGAGCAGTTCTTC
>TRBV11-3|TRBJ1-6|TRBD1|-
CASSLRQGAPIPYNSPLHF
TGTGCCAGCAGCTTAAGACAGGGGGCCCCTATCCCCTATAATTCACCCCTCCACTTT
>TRBV2|TRBJ1-5|-|-
CASTVTGGYSNQPQHF
TGTGCCAGCACCGTGACTGGGGGCTATAGCAATCAGCCCCAGCATTTT
>TRBV5-5|TRBJ2-5|-|-
CASSSSGTQETQYF
TGTGCCAGCAGCTCAAGCGGAACCCAAGAGACCCAGTACTTC
>TRBV7-2|TRBJ1-4|-|few
CASSPGGALNEKLFF
TGTGCCAGCAGCCCGGGAGGGGCCCTTAATGAAAAACTGTTTTTT
>TRBV4-1|TRBJ2-7|TRBD1|-
CASSHDRGYEQYF
TGCGCCAGCAGCCACGACAGGGGGTACGAGCAGTACTTC
>TRBV5-4|TRBJ2-4|-|-
CASSPEAKNIQYF
TGTGCCAGCAGCCCGGAGGCCAAAAACATTCAGTACTTC
>TRBV29-1|TRBJ2-1|-|once
CSVSPFSGAIYNEQFF
TGCAGCGTTTCCCCATTTAGTGGGGCGATCTACAATGAGCAGTTCTTC
>TRBV9|TRBJ1-4|TRBD1|-
CASSKDVGTGDEKLFF
TGTGCCAGCAGCAAGGACGTCGGGACAGGGGACGAAAAACTGTTTTTT
>TRBV29-1|TRBJ2-7|TRBD2|-
CSVTSGGAKRYEQYF
TGCAGCGTTACTAGCGGGGGGGCCAAGCGGTACGAGCAGTACTTC
>TRBV6-1|TRBJ1-4|-|-
CASSEVWEAEKLFF
TGTGCCAGCAGTGAAGTGTGGGAGGCGGAAAAACTGTTTTTT
>TRBV3-1/TRBV3-2|TRBJ1-2|-|-
CASSLQDGTFLNYGYTF
TGTGCCAGCAGCCTCCAAGACGGGACATTTTTGAACTATGGCTACACCTTC
>TRBV6-5|TRBJ2-1|TRBD1|-
CASGRDRSYNEQFF
TGTGCCAGCGGAAGGGACAGGAGCTACAATGAGCAGTTCTTC
>TRBV11-3|TRBJ1-1|TRBD1|-
CASSFSGQDTEAFF
TGTGCCAGCAGCTTCTCGGGACAGGACACTGAAGCTTTCTTT
>TRBV5-5|TRBJ1-4|-|-
CASSLRGNEKLFF
TGTGCCAGCAGCTTAAGGGGGAATGAAAAACTGTTTTTT
>TRBV30|TRBJ1-1|-|few
CACRGGANTEAFF
TGTGCCTGCCGGGGCGGGGCTAACACTGAAGCTTTCTTT
>TRBV21-1|TRBJ1-3|-|-
CASSIGRGEYSGNTIYF
TGTGCCAGCAGCATAGGGAGGGGTGAGTATTCTGGAAACACCATATATTTT
>TRBV2|TRBJ1-1|-|-
CASSEGRNTEAFF
TGTGCCAGCAGTGAAGGGAGGAACACTGAAGCTTTCTTT
>TRBV19|TRBJ1-2|-|-
CASSLPPSDGYTF
TGTGCCAGTAGTCTTCCGCCTAGTGATGGCTACACCTTC
>TRBV5-1|TRBJ1-4|-|-
CASSSVIRGGNEKLFF
TGCGCCAGCAGCTCGGTGATTAGGGGAGGTAATGAAAAACTGTTTTTT
>TRBV2|TRBJ2-7|-|-
CASSEWSSEQYF
TGTGCCAGCAGTGAATGGAGTTCGGAGCAGTACTTC
>TRBV14|TRBJ2-7|-|-
CASSKEFGNLGDHEQYF
TGTGCCAGTTCTAAAGAATTCGGGAACCTGGGAGACCACGAGCAGTACTTC
>TRBV19|TRBJ1-5|TRBD1|-
CASTEQGNSNQPQHF
TGTGCCAGTACCGAACAGGGGAATAGCAATCAGCCCCAGCATTTT
>TRBV11-1|TRBJ2-3|TRBD2|-
CASSLGVAGPDTQYF
TGTGCCAGCAGCTTAGGGGTAGCGGGGCCAGATACGCAGTATTTT
>TRBV24-1|TRBJ2-3|-|-
CATSAEGTEEGGTDTQYF
TGTGCCACCAGTGCGGAGGGGACAGAGGAAGGAGGGACAGATACGCAGTATTTT
>TRBV30|TRBJ2-2|-|-
CAWSTPPNTGELFF
TGTGCCTGGTCCACACCGCCGAACACCGGGGAGCTGTTTTTT
>TRBV29-1|TRBJ1-2|-|-
CSVMKWGEGGGYTF
TGCAGCGTTATGAAATGGGGGGAAGGCGGTGGCTACACCTTC
>TRBV6-5|TRBJ1-1|TRBD1|-
CASSFPGQQNTEAFF
TGTGCCAGCAGTTTCCCGGGACAGCAGAACACTGAAGCTTTCTTT
>TRBV6-5|TRBJ1-2|-|-
CASSLDYGYTF
TGTGCCAGCTCTTTAGACTATGGCTACACCTTC
>TRBV20-1|TRBJ2-3|TRBD2|-
CSASRTSGGVQPDTQYF
TGCAGTGCTAGTCGGACTAGCGGGGGGGTTCAGCCAGATACGCAGTATTTT
>TRBV2|TRBJ1-2|TRBD1|-
CASSERGQGAGYGYTF
TGTGCCAGCAGTGAACGGGGACAGGGGGCAGGCTATGGCTACACCTTC
>TRBV14|TRBJ2-3|TRBD2|-
CASSLTSGGRGDTQYF
TGTGCCAGCAGCCTGACTAGCGGGGGACGTGGAGATACGCAGTATTTT
>TRBV6-5|TRBJ2-7|-|once
CASRVDRSLDEQYF
TGTGCCAGCAGAGTAGACAGGTCCCTAGACGAGCAGTACTTC
>TRBV5-6|TRBJ1-4|-|-
CASSSLGGGEKLFF
TGTGCCAGCAGCTCCCTGGGGGGAGGTGAAAAACTGTTTTTT
>TRBV30|TRBJ2-1|TRBD2|once
CAWSPGLAGGRNEQFF
TGTGCCTGGAGTCCCGGACTAGCGGGGGGGCGAAATGAGCAGTTCTTC
>TRBV7-6|TRBJ2-2|TRBD1|-
CASSHGQGKNTGELFF
TGTGCCAGCAGCCACGGACAGGGGAAAAACACCGGGGAGCTGTTTTTT
>TRBV19|TRBJ1-1|-|-
CASSIPDHYSDREAFF
TGTGCCAGTAGTATCCCAGATCATTACAGCGACCGGGAGGCTTTCTTT
>TRBV19|TRBJ2-2|-|-
CASRLYGTGELFF
TGTGCCAGTAGATTATACGGGACCGGGGAGCTGTTTTTT
>TRBV30|TRBJ1-2|-|-
CAWSTGNYGYTF
TGTGCCTGGAGTACAGGGAACTATGGCTACACCTTC
>TRBV2|TRBJ1-6|-|-
CASSGEGYNSPLHF
TGTGCCAGCAGTGGGGAGGGGTATAATTCACCCCTCCACTTT
>TRBV5-4|TRBJ2-1|-|-
CASTRGTDPYNEQFF
TGTGCCAGCACCAGGGGGACTGACCCCTACAATGAGCAGTTCTTC